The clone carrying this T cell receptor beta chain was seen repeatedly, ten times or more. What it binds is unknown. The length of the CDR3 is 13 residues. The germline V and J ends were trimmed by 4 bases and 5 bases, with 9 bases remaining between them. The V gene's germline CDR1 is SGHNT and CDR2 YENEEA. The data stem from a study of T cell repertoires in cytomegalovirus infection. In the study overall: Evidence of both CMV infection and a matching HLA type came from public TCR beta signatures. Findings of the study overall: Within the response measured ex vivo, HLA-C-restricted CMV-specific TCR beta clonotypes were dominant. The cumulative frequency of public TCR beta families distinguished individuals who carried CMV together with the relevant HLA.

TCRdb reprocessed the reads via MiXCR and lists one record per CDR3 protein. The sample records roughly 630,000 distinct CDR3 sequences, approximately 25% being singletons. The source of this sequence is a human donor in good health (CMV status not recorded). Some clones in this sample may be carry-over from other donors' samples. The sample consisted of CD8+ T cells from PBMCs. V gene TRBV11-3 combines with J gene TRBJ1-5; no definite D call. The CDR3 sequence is CASSYVPDQPQHF. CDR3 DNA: TGTGCCAGCAGCTATGTCCCCGATCAGCCCCAGCATTTT.